Listed here are 2 T cell receptor beta chains from one sample, sequenced in a study of CD8+ T cells in alopecia areata. Reverse transcribed after extraction, RNA yielded cDNA as the sequencing template. The data were produced by immunoSEQ multiplex PCR, yet TCRdb's version contains in-frame clones alone and is incomplete. The sample yields roughly 150,000 clones, around three fifths seen once. The material was CD4+ T cells sorted from blood, obtained at week 0. The origin of the receptors is a human donor with alopecia areata.

The table lists this clone with a few counts. This sample also contains other DNA sequences that code for the same CDR3. The chain uses TRBV6-1 and TRBJ2-5; either TRBD1 or TRBD2 may fit D (5 bases each). The germline V and J ends were trimmed by 6 bases and 5 bases, with 13 bases remaining between them. This CDR3 contains 13 residues. The germline V gene has CDR1 MNHNS and CDR2 SASEGT. DNA of the CDR3: TGTGCCAGCAGGCAGAGGGGAGTCGAGACCCAGTACTTC. Its protein is CASRQRGVETQYF.

This clone has more than one count but fewer than ten. The rearrangement joins TRBV5-1 to TRBJ2-3; D gene ambiguous. This CDR3 comprises 11 residues. Germline CDR1 SGHRS, CDR2 YFSETQ. Trimming stripped 4 bases from V and 9 bases from J, with 9 bases between. CDR3 sequence reads: CASSDVGTQYF. In nucleotides, the CDR3 is TGCGCCAGCAGCGACGTGGGGACGCAGTATTTT.